These 21 T cell receptor beta chains came from one sample sequenced in a study of radiotherapy plus CTLA-4 blockade in lung cancer (dated by TCRdb to 2017 to 2018). Libraries were made using the immunoSEQ multiplex PCR assay. TCRdb obtained this table from immuneACCESS and retained in-frame rearrangements with V and J assigned. These tables miss some clones; where compared with another copy, unresolved V genes account for less than half of the shortfall, and the remainder is unexplained. For this sample there are fewer than 150,000 clones; about four fifths appear just once. 4% to 6% of the sample belongs to the ten largest clones. The sample in question was peripheral blood, obtained from a patient treated with radiotherapy plus ipilimumab. The origin of the receptors is a human donor with non-small cell lung cancer who had a partial response to radiotherapy plus ipilimumab.

The table lists this clone with a count of one. DNA of the CDR3: TGTGCCAGCAGTTTAGCAGGGGATAGCAATCAGCCCCAGCATTTT. It specifies CASSLAGDSNQPQHF. V usage is TRBV27 and J usage is TRBJ1-5; D might be TRBD1 (6 bases). CDR3 size: 15 residues. Germline-derived CDR1 and CDR2 are MNHEY and SMNVEV (reference sequence). V lost 2 bases and J 0 bases, leaving 8 bases between the germline ends.

V usage is TRBV7-9 and J usage is TRBJ2-5; TRBD1 matches 7 bases. The CDR3 extends over 15 amino acids. Germline-derived CDR1 and CDR2 are SEHNR and FQNEAQ (reference sequence). The J segment lost 5 bases and the V segment lost 5 bases, leaving 11 bases of the junction unmatched. Here the CDR3 DNA reads TGTGCCAGCAGCCACCACCTACAGGGGTGGGAGACCCAGTACTTC. Its protein product is CASSHHLQGWETQYF.

The chain recombines TRBV4-2 with TRBJ2-3, with a possible D match to TRBD1 (7 bases). The CDR3 runs to 16 residues. CDR1 and CDR2 (germline): LGHNA, YNFKEQ. With 1 base removed from V and 6 bases from J, the gap between germline ends came to 17 bases. The chain's CDR3 is CASSQGTAGGLDTQYF. DNA for the CDR3: TGTGCCAGCAGCCAAGGGACGGCAGGGGGGTTGGATACGCAGTATTTT.

J is TRBJ2-5 and V is TRBV11-2; 9 nucleotides line up with TRBD1. V lost 1 base to trimming and J lost 4 bases; unmatched junction nucleotides: 4. The CDR3 has 15 amino acids. Germline V gene lookup returns CDR1 SGHAT and CDR2 FQNNGV. CDR3 DNA sequence: TGTGCCAGCAGCTTAGGGGACAGGGATATAGAGACCCAGTACTTC. Encoded protein: CASSLGDRDIETQYF.

In nucleotides, the CDR3 is TGTGCCAGCAGCCCGTACAATGAGCAGTTCTTC. Its translation is CASSPYNEQFF. The genes are TRBV7-2 and TRBJ2-1, with D hard to call. The length of the CDR3 is 11 residues. Germline V gene sequence: CDR1 SGHTA, CDR2 FQGNSA. Deletions cut 5 bases from V and 4 bases from J, with 3 bases between.

V is TRBV14 and J is TRBJ2-7, with 7 bases that match TRBD1. This CDR3 region has 15 residues. CDR1 is SGHDN and CDR2 is FVKESK in the germline V gene. V shed 4 bases, J shed 3 bases, and the junction held 9 bases outside the gene matches. CDR3 DNA sequence: TGTGCCAGCAGCCCCCTGACAGGGAGCGGCTACGAGCAGTACTTC. Translating gives CASSPLTGSGYEQYF. The whole variable domain, remainder taken from reference TRBV14 and TRBJ2-7, is EAGVTQFPSHSVIEKGQTVTLRCDPISGHDNLYWYRRVMGKEIKFLLHFVKESKQDESGMPNNRFLAERTGGTYSTLKVQPAELEDSGVYFCASSPLTGSGYEQYFGPGTRLTVT.

The gene calls are TRBV6-5 and TRBJ1-2, with D possibly matching TRBD1 (5 bases). From germline, CDR1 is MNHEY and CDR2 SVGAGI. V was pared by 7 bases and J by 6 bases, with 18 bases between. The CDR3 spans 14 residues. CDR3: CASTRTTQTDGYTF. For the CDR3, the DNA is TGTGCCAGCACCAGAACAACCCAGACAGATGGCTACACCTTC.

The V call is TRBV20-1, the J call TRBJ1-1; D call uncertain. Between the trimmed V and J ends, which lost 5 bases and 4 bases, there was a span of 8 bases. The CDR3 contains 11 residues. Per germline, CDR1 DFQATT and CDR2 SNEGSKA (reference sequence). This CDR3 reads CSAVLATEAFF. The CDR3, as DNA: TGCAGTGCTGTGTTGGCCACTGAAGCTTTCTTT.

This chain links TRBV29-1 with TRBJ2-2; D gene uncertain. Germline assignment: CDR1 SQVTM and CDR2 ANQGSEA. This CDR3 is built from 14 residues. V lost 1 base and J 4 bases, leaving 10 bases between the germline ends. The CDR3 nucleotides are TGCAGCGTTGAAGTGGGTTGGAGCACCGGGGAGCTGTTTTTT. The encoded protein is CSVEVGWSTGELFF.

The chain uses TRBV19 and TRBJ1-1, with D tentatively TRBD1 (5 bases). Trimming left V 4 bases short and J 4 bases short, with 7 bases between. The V gene's germline CDR1 is LNHDA and CDR2 SQIVND (reference sequence). The CDR3 runs to 12 residues. The CDR3, as DNA: TGTGCCAGTAGTAAGGGGATCACTGAAGCTTTCTTT. It codes for CASSKGITEAFF.

The V gene is TRBV5-6, the J gene TRBJ2-7, with 7 bases that match TRBD2. The V gene's germline CDR1 is SGHDT and CDR2 YYEEEE. V was pared by 0 bases and J by 3 bases, with 6 bases of the junction left unmatched. This CDR3 spans 15 amino acids. The CDR3 nucleotides read TGTGCCAGCAGCTTGGATGCTAGCGGAGGCTACGAGCAGTACTTC. The encoded protein is CASSLDASGGYEQYF.

The chain carries TRBV15 and TRBJ1-2; TRBD1 agrees at 7 bases. The V segment lost 0 bases and the J segment 6 bases; nucleotides outside the gene matches: 4. The CDR3 is made up of 14 amino acids. Germline CDR1 LNHNV, CDR2 YYDKDF (reference sequence). CDR3 in DNA: TGTGCCACCAGCAGAGATAGGACAGGAAATGGCTACACCTTC. Residues: CATSRDRTGNGYTF.

The V gene is TRBV6-6, the J gene TRBJ1-4; D is possibly TRBD1 (5 bases). The CDR3 is made up of 13 amino acids. From germline, CDR1 is MNHNY and CDR2 SVGAGI (reference sequence). V lost 4 bases and J 10 bases, leaving 13 bases between the germline ends. Here the CDR3 DNA reads TGTGCCAGCAGTTTTGACAGCCAGGGAAAACTGTTTTTT. Protein product: CASSFDSQGKLFF.

CDR3 amino acids: CASSKGGAKNIQYF. In DNA, the CDR3 is TGTGCCAGCAGTAAAGGAGGAGCCAAAAACATTCAGTACTTC. The chain has TRBV6-6 and TRBJ2-4, with D possibly being TRBD2 (5 bases). Germline V lookup: CDR1 MNHNY, CDR2 SVGAGI (reference sequence). The CDR3 loop spans 14 amino acids. The ends were cut back, 5 bases at V and 0 bases at J, with 8 bases in the middle.

The chain is built from TRBV6-1 and TRBJ1-1; D unresolved. Germline CDR1 and CDR2: MNHNS and SASEGT. The CDR3 contains 11 residues. V lost 7 bases, J lost 11 bases, and 14 bases lay in between. CDR3 nucleotides: TGTGCCAGCAACTACCGCAGAGAGGCTTTCTTT. As protein: CASNYRREAFF.

The chain uses TRBV6-5 and TRBJ2-1, with 8 bases matching TRBD2. J gave up 8 bases and V 0 bases, and 9 bases lay outside the gene matches. Germline assignment: CDR1 MNHEY and CDR2 SVGAGI. The CDR3 covers 16 residues. CDR3 in DNA: TGTGCCAGCAGTTACTCGGGGACTAGAATTAACTATGAGCAGTTCTTC. Its protein is CASSYSGTRINYEQFF.

The chain recombines TRBV28 with TRBJ1-1; D gene uncertain. V gave up 6 bases and J gave up 1 base, with 9 bases separating them. Germline V gene sequence: CDR1 MDHEN, CDR2 SYDVKM. This CDR3 has 13 residues. The CDR3 bases are TGTGCCAGCAGGGGAGGCCCGAACACTGAAGCTTTCTTT. Its protein product is CASRGGPNTEAFF. The whole variable domain, remainder taken from reference TRBV28 and TRBJ1-1, is DVKVTQSSRYLVKRTGEKVFLECVQDMDHENMFWYRQDPGLGLRLIYFSYDVKMKEKGDIPEGYSVSREKKERFSLILESASTNQTSMYLCASRGGPNTEAFFGQGTRLTVV.

The chain uses TRBV5-1 and TRBJ2-2; D is unclear. The V and J ends lost 1 base and 4 bases respectively, with 8 bases between them. CDR3 length equals 14 residues. Germline lookup yields CDR1 SGHRS and CDR2 YFSETQ. This chain's CDR3 is CASSLSLFTGELFF. The DNA of the CDR3 is TGCGCCAGCAGCTTGTCTCTCTTCACCGGGGAGCTGTTTTTT.

In this sample, this clone turned up a few times. This rearrangement joins TRBV9 to TRBJ1-6; TRBD1 matches at 9 bases. Looked up from germline, CDR1 is SGDLS and CDR2 is YYNGEE. This CDR3 region has 15 residues. Unmatched junction bases numbered 6, after V lost 4 bases and J lost 7 bases. This CDR3 is CASSQGQGGNSPLHF. For the CDR3, the DNA is TGTGCCAGCAGCCAGGGACAGGGCGGCAATTCACCCCTCCACTTT.

This chain uses TRBV5-1 with TRBJ2-5, with 9 positions matching TRBD1. Per germline, CDR1 SGHRS and CDR2 YFSETQ. The CDR3 runs 16 residues. The trim removed 3 bases at V and 1 base at J, leaving 7 bases unmatched. This chain's CDR3 is CASSWPRDRAQETQYF. In DNA form, the CDR3 reads TGCGCCAGCAGCTGGCCCCGGGACAGGGCCCAAGAGACCCAGTACTTC.

The chain carries TRBV4-2 and TRBJ2-1, with 10 bases fitting TRBD2. Per germline, CDR1 LGHNA and CDR2 YNFKEQ. Trimming cost V 5 bases and J 4 bases; bases outside gene matches: 8. The CDR3 loop spans 16 amino acids. CDR3 in amino acids: CASSLMELAGYNEQFF. The CDR3, as DNA: TGTGCCAGCAGCTTAATGGAACTAGCGGGATACAATGAGCAGTTCTTC.